Sequencing of this T cell receptor (beta chain) was carried out in a study of shared clonotypes between healthy human individuals. Authors' data handling: Without quality scores, immunoSEQ junctional reads could not be filtered like full-length reads. Here immunoSEQ multiplex PCR was the method, and the copy in TCRdb shows in-frame clones only, minus some. V, J and clone size are taken as reported in that table, and D and trimming were inferred from the DNA itself. The sample includes about 1.1 million clones, roughly 80% of them seen just once. Study outcomes and limitations: Against clonotypes common to all four donors, non-shared ones had lower generation probabilities.

Of note for this clone: Its target is unknown.

The receptor comes from a man between 18 and 29 years old in good health. Some clones in this sample may be carry-over from other donors' samples. Sequenced: memory CD4+ T cells from PBMCs. The sample's subset: CD45RA-negative fraction.

The CDR3 nucleotides are TGTGCCAGCATCTTAAACTTGGGGGGTGAGCAGTTCTTC. Residues: CASILNLGGEQFF. V and J are TRBV28 and TRBJ2-1; tentative D call: TRBD2 (6 bases). This CDR3 comprises 13 residues. The germline V gene encodes CDR1 MDHEN and CDR2 SYDVKM. Trimming took off 7 bases at V and 9 bases at J, with 16 bases between the two ends.